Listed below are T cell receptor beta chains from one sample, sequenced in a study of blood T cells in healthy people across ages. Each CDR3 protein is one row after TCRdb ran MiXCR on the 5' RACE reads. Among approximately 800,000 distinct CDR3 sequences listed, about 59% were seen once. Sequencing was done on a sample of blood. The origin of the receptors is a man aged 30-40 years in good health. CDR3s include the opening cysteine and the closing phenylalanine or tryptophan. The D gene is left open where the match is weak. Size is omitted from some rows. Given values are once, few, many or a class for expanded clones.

CDR3aa: CASSLEGQGGVYGYTF
CDR3nt: TGTGCCAGCAGCTTAGAGGGACAGGGGGGAGTCTATGGCTACACCTTC
d_gene: TRBD1
j_gene: TRBJ1-2
abundance: -
v_gene: TRBV7-3

CDR3aa: CASSQAAQGVYEQYF
CDR3nt: TGCGCCAGCAGCCAAGCGGCACAGGGTGTCTACGAGCAGTACTTC
d_gene: -
j_gene: TRBJ2-7
abundance: few
v_gene: TRBV4-1

CDR3aa: CASGNLEQYF
CDR3nt: TGTGCCAGCGGGAACCTCGAGCAGTACTTC
d_gene: -
j_gene: TRBJ2-7
abundance: -
v_gene: TRBV7-9

CDR3aa: CASMPRGDSYEQYF
CDR3nt: TGTGCCAGCATGCCTCGGGGGGACTCCTACGAGCAGTACTTC
d_gene: TRBD2
j_gene: TRBJ2-7
abundance: -
v_gene: TRBV6-1

CDR3aa: CASSLWKNTEAFF
CDR3nt: TGTGCCAGCAGTTTATGGAAGAACACTGAAGCTTTCTTT
d_gene: -
j_gene: TRBJ1-1
abundance: few
v_gene: TRBV28

CDR3aa: CASSPVPGTANEKLFF
CDR3nt: TGTGCCAGCAGCCCAGTGCCGGGGACAGCCAATGAAAAACTGTTTTTT
d_gene: TRBD1
j_gene: TRBJ1-4
abundance: once
v_gene: TRBV4-2

CDR3aa: CASNAGTGVGQETQYF
CDR3nt: TGTGCCAGCAACGCCGGGACAGGGGTAGGTCAAGAGACCCAGTACTTC
d_gene: TRBD1
j_gene: TRBJ2-5
abundance: -
v_gene: TRBV9

CDR3aa: CASSQEGTGGGKLFF
CDR3nt: TGCGCCAGCAGCCAAGAGGGTACAGGCGGGGGGAAACTGTTTTTT
d_gene: -
j_gene: TRBJ1-4
abundance: -
v_gene: TRBV4-3

CDR3aa: CSASGTTNEKLFF
CDR3nt: TGCAGTGCCTCCGGGACAACTAATGAAAAACTGTTTTTT
d_gene: -
j_gene: TRBJ1-4
abundance: -
v_gene: TRBV20-1

CDR3aa: CASSLFAGGPDTQYF
CDR3nt: TGCGCCAGCAGCTTGTTCGCGGGGGGGCCCGATACGCAGTATTTT
d_gene: TRBD2
j_gene: TRBJ2-3
abundance: -
v_gene: TRBV5-1

CDR3aa: CSARDSSEQYF
CDR3nt: TGCAGTGCTAGAGACAGTTCCGAGCAGTACTTC
d_gene: -
j_gene: TRBJ2-7
abundance: -
v_gene: TRBV20-1

CDR3aa: CATSGFDRALPTQHF
CDR3nt: TGTGCCACCAGCGGATTTGACCGGGCCCTCCCGACCCAGCATTTT
d_gene: -
j_gene: TRBJ1-5
abundance: -
v_gene: TRBV15

CDR3aa: CAASRTGSPLGSYNEQFF
CDR3nt: TGCGCCGCCTCACGGACAGGGAGTCCCCTTGGCTCCTACAATGAGCAGTTCTTC
d_gene: TRBD1
j_gene: TRBJ2-1
abundance: -
v_gene: TRBV4-3

CDR3aa: CASSHHVPGDTAYNEQFF
CDR3nt: TGCGCCAGCAGCCATCATGTACCTGGGGACACCGCGTACAATGAGCAGTTCTTC
d_gene: -
j_gene: TRBJ2-1
abundance: few
v_gene: TRBV4-3

CDR3aa: CASSLGREVRETQYF
CDR3nt: TGTGCTAGCAGCTTGGGCAGGGAGGTCCGAGAGACCCAGTACTTC
d_gene: -
j_gene: TRBJ2-5
abundance: -
v_gene: TRBV7-7

CDR3aa: CASSLRWLDNEQFF
CDR3nt: TGCGCCAGCAGCCTCAGGTGGCTGGACAATGAGCAGTTCTTC
d_gene: -
j_gene: TRBJ2-1
abundance: -
v_gene: TRBV4-3

CDR3aa: CSGAGSSYNEQFF
CDR3nt: TGCAGCGGGGCAGGGAGCTCCTACAATGAGCAGTTCTTC
d_gene: -
j_gene: TRBJ2-1
abundance: -
v_gene: TRBV29-1

CDR3aa: CASSQEGTGTYEQYF
CDR3nt: TGTGCCAGCAGCCAAGAAGGGACAGGGACCTACGAGCAGTACTTC
d_gene: TRBD1
j_gene: TRBJ2-7
abundance: few
v_gene: TRBV4-2

CDR3aa: CASSLAHRQGSKQTQYF
CDR3nt: TGTGCCAGCAGCTTAGCCCATCGGCAGGGGAGCAAACAGACCCAGTACTTC
d_gene: -
j_gene: TRBJ2-5
abundance: few
v_gene: TRBV7-9

CDR3aa: CASTSGQAGGYTF
CDR3nt: TGTGCCAGTACTTCCGGACAGGCGGGTGGCTACACCTTC
d_gene: TRBD1
j_gene: TRBJ1-2
abundance: -
v_gene: TRBV19

CDR3aa: CASSYSAGSSYNEQFF
CDR3nt: TGTGCCAGCAGTTATTCGGCAGGGAGCTCCTACAATGAGCAGTTCTTC
d_gene: -
j_gene: TRBJ2-1
abundance: once
v_gene: TRBV6-2/TRBV6-3

CDR3aa: CASSLQPSSYNSPLHF
CDR3nt: TGTGCCAGCAGCTTACAGCCCAGCTCCTATAATTCACCCCTCCACTTT
d_gene: -
j_gene: TRBJ1-6
abundance: few
v_gene: TRBV7-2

CDR3aa: CASSQVAAAGGLTDTQYF
CDR3nt: TGCGCCAGCAGCCAAGTGGCGGCAGCGGGGGGACTCACAGATACGCAGTATTTT
d_gene: TRBD2
j_gene: TRBJ2-3
abundance: -
v_gene: TRBV4-3

CDR3aa: CASSFAGGGYEQYF
CDR3nt: TGTGCCAGCAGTTTTGCCGGGGGCGGGTACGAGCAGTACTTC
d_gene: -
j_gene: TRBJ2-7
abundance: few
v_gene: TRBV27

CDR3aa: CSASGLAGIQETQYF
CDR3nt: TGCAGTGCTAGCGGACTAGCGGGGATCCAAGAGACCCAGTACTTC
d_gene: TRBD2
j_gene: TRBJ2-5
abundance: -
v_gene: TRBV20-1

CDR3aa: CASSLWTGAYYEQYF
CDR3nt: TGTGCCAGCAGTCTATGGACAGGAGCGTACTACGAGCAGTACTTC
d_gene: TRBD1
j_gene: TRBJ2-7
abundance: -
v_gene: TRBV27

CDR3aa: CSAAGDTTGPQHF
CDR3nt: TGCAGTGCTGCAGGGGACACTACGGGGCCCCAGCATTTT
d_gene: -
j_gene: TRBJ1-5
abundance: -
v_gene: TRBV20-1

CDR3aa: CASSLDLGADTQYF
CDR3nt: TGTGCCAGCAGCTTAGATCTGGGGGCAGATACGCAGTATTTT
d_gene: -
j_gene: TRBJ2-3
abundance: -
v_gene: TRBV7-2

CDR3aa: CASSVVGTSGGSKDTQYF
CDR3nt: TGTGCCAGCAGCGTAGTGGGGACTAGCGGGGGATCTAAAGATACGCAGTATTTT
d_gene: TRBD2
j_gene: TRBJ2-3
abundance: -
v_gene: TRBV9

CDR3aa: CASSPLGAGGANVLTF
CDR3nt: TGTGCCAGCAGCCCCCTCGGGGCTGGAGGGGCCAACGTCCTGACTTTC
d_gene: -
j_gene: TRBJ2-6
abundance: -
v_gene: TRBV3-1

CDR3aa: CATSDRDSHNEQFF
CDR3nt: TGTGCCACCAGTGACAGGGACAGTCACAATGAGCAGTTCTTC
d_gene: TRBD1
j_gene: TRBJ2-1
abundance: -
v_gene: TRBV24-1

CDR3aa: CAISEGEGRPQHF
CDR3nt: TGTGCCATCAGTGAGGGGGAAGGGCGGCCCCAGCATTTT
d_gene: -
j_gene: TRBJ1-5
abundance: -
v_gene: TRBV10-3

CDR3aa: CASSLVGVESSSYNSPLHF
CDR3nt: TGTGCCAGCAGCTTAGTAGGGGTGGAGAGTAGCTCCTATAATTCACCCCTCCACTTT
d_gene: -
j_gene: TRBJ1-6
abundance: -
v_gene: TRBV7-8

CDR3aa: CASSWGHRGGNEQFF
CDR3nt: TGTGCCAGCAGTTGGGGACACCGGGGGGGCAATGAGCAGTTCTTC
d_gene: TRBD2
j_gene: TRBJ2-1
abundance: -
v_gene: TRBV6-4

CDR3aa: CASAWTERYEQYF
CDR3nt: TGTGCCAGCGCCTGGACAGAGCGCTACGAGCAGTACTTC
d_gene: -
j_gene: TRBJ2-7
abundance: -
v_gene: TRBV6-2/TRBV6-3

CDR3aa: CASSFNRVPDTQYF
CDR3nt: TGTGCCAGCAGTTTTAACAGGGTCCCAGATACGCAGTATTTT
d_gene: -
j_gene: TRBJ2-3
abundance: -
v_gene: TRBV28

CDR3aa: CASSLLQAVETQYF
CDR3nt: TGTGCCAGCAGTTTACTCCAGGCGGTGGAGACCCAGTACTTC
d_gene: -
j_gene: TRBJ2-5
abundance: few
v_gene: TRBV12-3/TRBV12-4

CDR3aa: CSAHDRSNQPQHF
CDR3nt: TGCAGTGCTCATGACAGGTCTAATCAGCCCCAGCATTTT
d_gene: -
j_gene: TRBJ1-5
abundance: -
v_gene: TRBV20-1

CDR3aa: CASSQGSLQETQYF
CDR3nt: TGTGCCAGCAGCCAAGGATCCCTCCAAGAGACCCAGTACTTC
d_gene: -
j_gene: TRBJ2-5
abundance: -
v_gene: TRBV3-1

CDR3aa: CASSQLPGINSPLHF
CDR3nt: TGTGCCAGCAGCCAATTACCGGGAATTAATTCACCCCTCCACTTT
d_gene: -
j_gene: TRBJ1-6
abundance: -
v_gene: TRBV7-9

CDR3aa: CASSFQGTNQPQHF
CDR3nt: TGTGCCAGCAGTTTCCAGGGGACCAATCAGCCCCAGCATTTT
d_gene: -
j_gene: TRBJ1-5
abundance: -
v_gene: TRBV6-5

CDR3aa: CASSEYMYRDGWDEKLFF
CDR3nt: TGTGCCAGCAGTGAATATATGTACAGGGACGGTTGGGATGAAAAACTGTTTTTT
d_gene: -
j_gene: TRBJ1-4
abundance: -
v_gene: TRBV25-1

CDR3aa: CASSQGHGNGNYGYTF
CDR3nt: TGTGCCAGCAGCCAAGGCCATGGGAACGGTAACTATGGCTACACCTTC
d_gene: -
j_gene: TRBJ1-2
abundance: -
v_gene: TRBV3-1

CDR3aa: CASSGVRGTGSYNEQFF
CDR3nt: TGTGCCAGCAGTGGGGTAAGGGGGACAGGGTCCTACAATGAGCAGTTCTTC
d_gene: TRBD1
j_gene: TRBJ2-1
abundance: -
v_gene: TRBV25-1

CDR3aa: CASSYGTGVRETQYF
CDR3nt: TGTGCCAGCAGTTATGGGACAGGGGTACGAGAGACCCAGTACTTC
d_gene: TRBD1
j_gene: TRBJ2-5
abundance: few
v_gene: TRBV12-3/TRBV12-4

CDR3aa: CASSPRRGGETQYF
CDR3nt: TGTGCCAGCAGCCCCCGCCGGGGAGGAGAGACCCAGTACTTC
d_gene: -
j_gene: TRBJ2-5
abundance: -
v_gene: TRBV7-2